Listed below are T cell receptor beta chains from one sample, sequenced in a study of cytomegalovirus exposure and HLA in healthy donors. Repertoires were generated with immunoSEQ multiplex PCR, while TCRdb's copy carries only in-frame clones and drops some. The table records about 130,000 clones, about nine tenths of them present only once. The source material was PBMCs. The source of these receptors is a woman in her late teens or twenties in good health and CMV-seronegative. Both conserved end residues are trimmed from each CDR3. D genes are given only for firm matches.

CDR3: ASSEASSYNEQF
J: TRBJ2-1
V: TRBV28
D: NA

CDR3: ASSILGVTGELF
J: TRBJ2-2
V: TRBV19
D: NA

CDR3: ASSFHSGRVYEQY
J: TRBJ2-7
V: TRBV11-3
D: TRBD2

CDR3: ASSQGLANNEQF
J: TRBJ2-1
V: TRBV19
D: TRBD2

CDR3: ASRGANYEQY
J: TRBJ2-7
V: TRBV5-1
D: NA

CDR3: ASRGQAKGIQY
J: TRBJ2-4
V: TRBV2
D: TRBD1

CDR3: ASSRTQGLNTEAF
J: TRBJ1-1
V: TRBV18
D: NA

CDR3: ASSRGTSAPWETQY
J: TRBJ2-5
V: TRBV5-1
D: TRBD2

CDR3: ASSLLGGWQETQY
J: TRBJ2-5
V: TRBV4-1
D: TRBD2

CDR3: AISEGGIQETQY
J: TRBJ2-5
V: TRBV10-3
D: NA

CDR3: AISEDSGTSGAYEQY
J: TRBJ2-7
V: TRBV10-3
D: TRBD2

CDR3: ASSLLAESNEQF
J: TRBJ2-1
V: TRBV28
D: TRBD2

CDR3: ASSIAGGDTGELF
J: TRBJ2-2
V: TRBV19
D: NA

CDR3: ASSQAVGGNPTDTQY
J: TRBJ2-3
V: TRBV4-2
D: NA

CDR3: AGGGLPHYEQY
J: TRBJ2-7
V: TRBV7-9
D: TRBD2

CDR3: ASSQGRGGDGQY
J: TRBJ2-7
V: TRBV5-1
D: NA

CDR3: ASSPQRGRETQY
J: TRBJ2-5
V: TRBV9
D: TRBD2

CDR3: ASSADRRDGYT
J: TRBJ1-2
V: TRBV19
D: TRBD1

CDR3: ASSQGIRGGPRGSYNEQF
J: TRBJ2-1
V: TRBV4-1
D: TRBD2

CDR3: ASSVGQEGSLANTEAF
J: TRBJ1-1
V: TRBV9
D: TRBD1

CDR3: ASSLEGTSGAYNEQF
J: TRBJ2-1
V: TRBV7-2
D: TRBD2

CDR3: ASSHAGQAYNQPQH
J: TRBJ1-5
V: TRBV4-1
D: NA

CDR3: ASSLGGGGYRGYT
J: TRBJ1-2
V: TRBV11-3
D: TRBD1

CDR3: ASSFPSRSYEQY
J: TRBJ2-7
V: TRBV7-9
D: NA

CDR3: ASSFRTSGRRDEQF
J: TRBJ2-1
V: TRBV6-5
D: TRBD2

CDR3: ASSSGGPNTEAF
J: TRBJ1-1
V: TRBV7-8
D: TRBD1

CDR3: ASRGDWGVGELF
J: TRBJ2-2
V: TRBV6-5
D: NA

CDR3: ASRRAGELF
J: TRBJ2-2
V: TRBV11-2
D: NA

CDR3: ASSGVRVGSPGQGPPNYGYT
J: TRBJ1-2
V: TRBV9
D: TRBD1

CDR3: ASSRGSQSSYNEQF
J: TRBJ2-1
V: TRBV19
D: NA

CDR3: ASSLGAGASYNEQF
J: TRBJ2-1
V: TRBV5-1
D: TRBD2

CDR3: ASSGGTGRAATNEKLF
J: TRBJ1-4
V: TRBV2
D: TRBD1

CDR3: ASSELQGARNYEQY
J: TRBJ2-7
V: TRBV19
D: TRBD1

CDR3: ASSESPGVETQY
J: TRBJ2-5
V: TRBV10-1
D: NA

CDR3: ASSETQGLPQH
J: TRBJ1-5
V: TRBV6-1
D: NA

CDR3: ASSPGTSGSQLYEQY
J: TRBJ2-7
V: TRBV18
D: TRBD2

CDR3: ASSPWSGGSETQY
J: TRBJ2-5
V: TRBV27
D: TRBD2

CDR3: ASRGQSDEQF
J: TRBJ2-1
V: TRBV5-1
D: NA

CDR3: ASLTVFSLT
J: TRBJ1-2
V: TRBV2
D: NA

CDR3: ASSRPTSGSPHTGELF
J: TRBJ2-2
V: TRBV4-1
D: TRBD2